This TCR beta chain emerged from a study of T cell repertoires in cytomegalovirus infection. A single record per CDR3 protein comes from TCRdb applying MiXCR to the reads. The sample holds about 770,000 distinct CDR3 sequences, about 29% seen once. This clonotype was observed a handful of times. Its antigen is still unknown. The germline gives CDR1 MNHGY, CDR2 SAAAGT. The CDR3 is made up of 14 amino acids. V lost 2 bases to trimming and J lost 4 bases; unmatched junction nucleotides: 3. The sequenced sample was cultured CD8+ T cells from PBMCs, obtained from culture after CMV antigen stimulation. The chain is built from TRBV6-8 and TRBJ2-3, with 7 nucleotides matching TRBD2. This sequence was found in a human donor in good health (CMV status not recorded). Some clones in this sample may be carry-over from other donors' samples. CDR3 in DNA: TGTGCCAGCAGTTACGTGGGGGGGGCAGATACGCAGTATTTT. This encodes CASSYVGGADTQYF.